These 26 T cell receptor beta chains originate from one sample sequenced in a study of identical twins. TCRdb re-called the 5' RACE reads through MiXCR, storing one row per CDR3 protein. Among roughly 1.6 million distinct CDR3 sequences listed, under 35% were seen once. What was sequenced was cord blood. The receptor set was obtained from a newborn girl in good health.

The chain recombines TRBV19 with TRBJ2-1, with a tentative D call TRBD1 (6 bases). Germline lookup yields CDR1 LNHDA and CDR2 SQIVND (reference sequence). Between the trimmed V and J ends, which lost 5 bases and 6 bases, there was a span of 14 bases. The CDR3 consists of 14 residues. The CDR3 nucleotides are TGTGCCAGTAGTCCGACCGACAGGTCCAATGAGCAGTTCTTC. Amino acids: CASSPTDRSNEQFF.

This chain links TRBV12-3 or TRBV12-4 with TRBJ2-4, with D perhaps matching TRBD2 (5 bases). With the DNA end fitting TRBJ2-5 better, the J assignment may be wrong. The CDR3 sequence is 14 residues long. CDR3: CASREGRTQETQYF. The DNA of the CDR3 is TGTGCCAGCAGAGAAGGGCGGACTCAAGAGACCCAGTACTTC.

The gene calls are TRBV12-3 or TRBV12-4 and TRBJ2-1, with 8 bases identical to TRBD2. V gave up 3 bases and J gave up 9 bases; unmatched junction bases: 13. The length of the CDR3 is 16 residues. CDR3 sequence: CASSFAVAGPGGEQFF. The CDR3 nucleotides read TGTGCCAGCAGTTTTGCGGTAGCGGGGCCAGGCGGTGAGCAGTTCTTC.

The chain combines TRBV25-1 with TRBJ2-5; 9 positions match TRBD2. There are 16 residues in the CDR3. Germline V gene lookup returns CDR1 MGHDK and CDR2 SYGVNS. With 3 bases clipped from V and 5 bases from J, the junction kept 10 bases outside the gene matches. CDR3 residues: CASSEGSGSAGETQYF. In DNA form, the CDR3 reads TGTGCCAGCAGTGAGGGTAGCGGGAGCGCCGGGGAGACCCAGTACTTC.

The V gene is TRBV29-1, the J gene TRBJ1-2, with no clear D. The CDR3 spans 12 residues. V lost 5 bases to trimming and J lost 4 bases, with 11 bases between them. Germline values: CDR1 SQVTM, CDR2 ANQGSEA. CDR3 loop: CSVPRLGYGYTF. The CDR3 DNA is TGCAGCGTTCCTCGGTTAGGCTATGGCTACACCTTC.

This clonotype appeared a few times. The chain carries TRBV7-2 and TRBJ2-1; 7 nucleotides line up with TRBD1. Germline values: CDR1 SGHTA, CDR2 FQGNSA. The CDR3 extends over 15 amino acids. V trimming: 3 bases; J trimming: 1 base; junction bases outside the gene matches: 3. In DNA, the CDR3 is TGTGCCAGCAGCTTTGACAGGGCTTCCTACAATGAGCAGTTCTTC. Translation: CASSFDRASYNEQFF.

This clonotype appeared a few times. This chain links TRBV24-1 with TRBJ1-2; TRBD1 might be the D (6 bases). CDR1 is KGHDR, CDR2 SFDVKD, per germline. This CDR3 spans 18 amino acids. The ends were cut back, 9 bases at V and 0 bases at J, with 25 bases in the middle. The CDR3 loop reads CATQRGGIRQTTNYGYTF. The CDR3 DNA follows: TGTGCCACCCAGAGAGGGGGTATTAGACAGACGACTAACTATGGCTACACCTTC.

Only a few counts were recorded for this clonotype. The chain employs TRBV29-1 and TRBJ2-7, with unresolved D. V gave up 4 bases and J gave up 3 bases, with 10 bases separating them. Germline V lookup: CDR1 SQVTM, CDR2 ANQGSEA. The CDR3 consists of 12 residues. Here the CDR3 DNA reads TGCAGCGTTGCATGGCCCCTCTACGAGCAGTACTTC. This codes for CSVAWPLYEQYF.

The chain combines TRBV20-1 with TRBJ2-1; D is perhaps TRBD1 or TRBD2 (5 bases each). V was pared by 6 bases and J by 4 bases, with 16 bases between. Germline CDR1 DFQATT, CDR2 SNEGSKA (reference sequence). CDR3 length equals 14 residues. DNA for the CDR3: TGCAGTGCCTCGGGACCAGCGGCTTACAATGAGCAGTTCTTC. Translation gives CSASGPAAYNEQFF.

The V call is TRBV6-1, the J call TRBJ2-1, with D possibly TRBD2 on 6 matching bases. Germline values: CDR1 MNHNS, CDR2 SASEGT. V was shortened by 5 bases and J by 8 bases, with 13 bases between the two germline ends. This CDR3 contains 13 residues. In DNA form, the CDR3 reads TGTGCCAGCAGTCGAACTAGCAACCATGAGCAGTTCTTC. This translates into CASSRTSNHEQFF.

This clonotype was detected only a few times. The chain uses TRBV20-1 and TRBJ2-4; 10 bases fit TRBD2. This CDR3 contains 14 residues. Germline CDR1 DFQATT, CDR2 SNEGSKA (reference sequence). The J segment lost 7 bases and the V segment lost 1 base, leaving 4 bases of the junction unmatched. The CDR3 loop is CSARASGGGNIQYF. CDR3 sequence (DNA): TGCAGTGCTAGAGCTAGCGGGGGAGGGAACATTCAGTACTTC.

This clonotype was detected only a few times. The CDR3 coding sequence is TGTGCCAGCAGCCAAGAAGGGGGACTAGCGGGCGTGTTTAGGCAGTTCTTC. Its translation is CASSQEGGLAGVFRQFF. The rearrangement joins TRBV3-1 to TRBJ2-1, with TRBD2 identical over 12 bases. Germline CDR1 and CDR2: LGHDT and YNNKEL (reference sequence). J was trimmed by 12 bases and V by 0 bases; bases with no gene match: 12. This CDR3 has 17 residues.

With respect to this clonotype: One base away lies a much larger clone, so this may be a sequencing read error. V and J are TRBV20-1 and TRBJ2-7; possible D gene TRBD1, 7 bases. Germline V lookup: CDR1 DFQATT, CDR2 SNEGSKA (reference sequence). This CDR3 spans 13 amino acids. Between the trimmed V and J ends, which lost 5 bases and 1 base, there was a span of 12 bases. The CDR3 loop is CSAGGTDSYEQYF. The CDR3 coding sequence is TGCAGTGCTGGAGGGACAGATTCCTACGAGCAGTACTTC.

The V and J genes are TRBV7-9 and TRBJ2-1; 7 bases align to TRBD1. The J call is uncertain, as TRBJ2-7 better fits the DNA end. Per germline, CDR1 SEHNR and CDR2 FQNEAQ (reference sequence). This CDR3 comprises 17 residues. CDR3 DNA sequence: TGTGCCAGCAGCTTAGGTATGAGGGACAGCTCCTACAATGAGCAGTACTTC. This translates into CASSLGMRDSSYNEQYF.

In its sample, this clonotype was seen a few times. V is TRBV5-1 and J is TRBJ1-1; TRBD1 is a possible D gene (6 bases). This CDR3 has 15 amino acids. Germline CDR1 and CDR2: SGHRS and YFSETQ. With 1 base removed from V and 3 bases from J, the gap between germline ends came to 13 bases. CDR3 loop: CASSLSGEGYTEAFF. The CDR3 coding sequence is TGCGCCAGCAGCTTGTCAGGGGAGGGGTACACTGAAGCTTTCTTT.

V gene TRBV29-1 combines with J gene TRBJ2-2; 9 bases agree with TRBD2. V shed 6 bases, J shed 4 bases, and the junction held 12 bases outside the gene matches. This CDR3 contains 16 residues. Germline V CDR1 and CDR2: SQVTM, ANQGSEA. CDR3 bases: TGCAGCGTCGCCGGGACTAGCAGGTCGTTCACCGGGGAGCTGTTTTTT. As protein: CSVAGTSRSFTGELFF.

The chain carries TRBV29-1 and TRBJ2-3, with D possibly matching TRBD1 (6 bases). The ends were cut back, 4 bases at V and 0 bases at J, with 8 bases in the middle. The CDR3 covers 13 residues. From germline, CDR1 is SQVTM and CDR2 ANQGSEA. CDR3 region: CSVVGGSTDTQYF. The DNA for the CDR3 is TGCAGCGTTGTAGGGGGTAGCACAGATACGCAGTATTTT.

The rearrangement links TRBV9 to TRBJ2-7; TRBD2 agrees at 7 bases. Germline V gene lookup returns CDR1 SGDLS and CDR2 YYNGEE. V gave up 3 bases and J gave up 3 bases; unmatched junction bases: 12. The length of the CDR3 is 16 residues. The chain's CDR3 is CASSAGLDWGLYEQYF. The CDR3 DNA reads TGTGCCAGCAGCGCCGGACTAGACTGGGGTCTCTACGAGCAGTACTTC. The complete variable domain, with remaining parts taken from reference TRBV9 and TRBJ2-7, reads DSGVTQTPKHLITATGQRVTLRCSPRSGDLSVYWYQQSLDQGLQFLIQYYNGEERAKGNILERFSAQQFPDLHSELNLSSLELGDSALYFCASSAGLDWGLYEQYFGPGTRLTVT.

This clonotype was seen once. The germline gene is not matched at one end of the junction; a read error may be the cause. DNA of the CDR3: TGTGCCAGCAGCCAAGTCCAACTAGCGGGGGGGCCAGATACGCAGTCTTTT. Protein product: CASSQVQLAGGPDTQSF. This chain connects TRBV4-2 to TRBJ2-3, with 13 bases aligning to TRBD2. Germline loops: CDR1 LGHNA, CDR2 YNFKEQ. The CDR3 has 17 amino acids.

In its sample, this clonotype was seen many times. A read error may produce the germline difference seen at one junction end. The rearrangement uses TRBV4-1 and TRBJ2-7, with a possible D match to TRBD1 (5 bases). The CDR3 spans 14 residues. Germline V gene sequence: CDR1 MGHRA, CDR2 YSYEKL. This CDR3 reads CASSQDSGSYEQYF. The CDR3 DNA sequence: TGTGCCAGCAGCCAAGACAGTGGGTCCTACGAGCAGTACTTC.

This clonotype was seen many times. This chain joins TRBV10-3 and TRBJ1-2, with 8 bases fitting TRBD1. Germline V gene sequence: CDR1 ENHRY, CDR2 SYGVKD. V gave up 6 bases and J gave up 4 bases; unmatched junction bases: 10. This CDR3 is 15 amino acids long. The CDR3 is CAISEPTGAGYGYTF. The CDR3 DNA follows: TGTGCCATCAGCGAGCCGACAGGGGCGGGCTATGGCTACACCTTC.

This clonotype was observed a few times. The V gene is TRBV12-3 or TRBV12-4, the J gene TRBJ2-3, with 13 positions matching TRBD2. The CDR3 covers 20 residues. V trimming: 0 bases; J trimming: 0 bases; junction bases outside the gene matches: 9. CDR3 residues: CASSLALGLAGPESTDTQYF. CDR3 sequence (DNA): TGTGCCAGCAGTTTAGCGTTGGGACTAGCGGGACCCGAAAGCACAGATACGCAGTATTTT.

In this sample, this clonotype turned up many times. This sequence joins TRBV12-3 or TRBV12-4 and TRBJ2-7; 13 bases agree with TRBD2. Trimming removed 4 bases from V and 3 bases from J; junction bases left unmatched: 9. CDR3 length: 17 residues. The CDR3, as DNA: TGTGCCAGCAGTTCTAGGACTAGCGGGGGCAGCTACTACGAGCAGTACTTC. Encoded protein: CASSSRTSGGSYYEQYF.

The rearrangement uses TRBV2 and TRBJ2-7, with 9 nucleotides matching TRBD1. The germline gives CDR1 SNHLY, CDR2 FYNNEI. CDR3 length equals 12 residues. After removal of 7 bases from V and 9 bases from J, the junction contained 7 bases not matched to a gene. CDR3 residues: CASTSDRGGQYF. CDR3 in DNA: TGTGCCAGCACTTCGGACAGGGGCGGGCAGTACTTC.

This clonotype has more than one count but fewer than ten. The gene calls are TRBV2 and TRBJ1-5; perhaps TRBD1 as D (5 bases). V lost 3 bases to trimming and J lost 6 bases, with 12 bases between them. CDR3 size: 14 residues. Germline loops: CDR1 SNHLY, CDR2 FYNNEI. In nucleotides, the CDR3 is TGTGCCAGCAGTGACAGGGCCCCCGGTCAGCCCCAGCATTTT. Amino acid sequence: CASSDRAPGQPQHF.

The genes are TRBV24-1 and TRBJ2-3, with D unresolved. V was pared by 9 bases and J by 2 bases, with 11 bases between. This CDR3 spans 13 amino acids. In germline, CDR1 is KGHDR, CDR2 SFDVKD. For the CDR3, the DNA is TGTGCCACCTTTGGGGATTACACAGATACGCAGTATTTT. Encoded protein: CATFGDYTDTQYF.